The 30 T cell receptor beta chains below come from one sample, sequenced in a study of lymphopenia after photon versus proton radiotherapy. This table comes from immunoSEQ multiplex PCR, and its TCRdb copy is limited to in-frame clones, with some not included. The sample has about 39,000 clones, more than 85% seen once. This specimen consisted of peripheral blood, obtained from a patient treated with photon-based radiotherapy. The receptors here all came from a man aged 60 to 69 with cholangiocarcinoma.

The rearrangement uses TRBV28 and TRBJ1-5, with 8 bases aligning to TRBD1. Trimming took 6 bases from V and 0 from J; bases not matched to a gene: 13. This CDR3 comprises 18 residues. Germline V gene lookup returns CDR1 MDHEN and CDR2 SYDVKM. CDR3 sequence (DNA): TGTGCCAGCAGGCCACAGGGGGATGTGTGGGGTAGCAATCAGCCCCAGCATTTT. Translated, it gives CASRPQGDVWGSNQPQHF.

The chain employs TRBV11-1 and TRBJ1-6; D gene unclear. The CDR3 sequence is 12 residues long. Germline CDR1 SGHAT, CDR2 FQDESV (reference sequence). V lost 9 bases to trimming and J lost 7 bases, with 10 bases between them. As DNA, the CDR3 is TGTGCCAGATATACGGGGAATTCACCCCTCCACTTT. This gives the protein CARYTGNSPLHF.

In its sample, this clone was seen a few times. The chain uses TRBV13 and TRBJ1-6; no firm D call. In germline, CDR1 is PRHDT, CDR2 FYEKMQ (reference sequence). The CDR3 extends over 13 amino acids. Between the trimmed V and J ends, which lost 1 base and 11 bases, there was a span of 9 bases. The CDR3 DNA follows: TGTGCCAGCAGCTTAGCTCGTTCTCCACCCCTCCACTTT. This sequence encodes CASSLARSPPLHF. Together with reference TRBV13 and TRBJ1-6, the CDR3 gives the full variable domain: AAGVIQSPRHLIKEKRETATLKCYPIPRHDTVYWYQQGPGQDPQFLISFYEKMQSDKGSIPDRFSAQQFSDYHSELNMSSLELGDSALYFCASSLARSPPLHFGNGTRLTVT.

The CDR3 DNA sequence: TGCGCCAGCAGCTTGGCGGACCGCCAAGAGACCCAGTACTTC. Amino acids: CASSLADRQETQYF. The rearrangement uses TRBV5-1 and TRBJ2-5; no firm D call. V shed 0 bases and J shed 1 base, with 7 bases lying between them. The CDR3 is made up of 14 amino acids. CDR1 is SGHRS, CDR2 YFSETQ, per germline. Looking up the rest from reference TRBV5-1 and TRBJ2-5 gives the full variable domain: KAGVTQTPRYLIKTRGQQVTLSCSPISGHRSVSWYQQTPGQGLQFLFEYFSETQRNKGNFPGRFSGRQFSNSRSEMNVSTLELGDSALYLCASSLADRQETQYFGPGTRLLVL.

The chain is built from TRBV18 and TRBJ2-3; weak D call: TRBD1 (6 bases). The germline gives CDR1 KGHSH, CDR2 LQKENI. The CDR3 length is 15 residues. V lost 3 bases and J lost 4, with 14 bases in between. The CDR3 coding sequence is TGTGCCAGCTCACCCGTGGCAGGGGTTGCAGATACGCAGTATTTT. It specifies CASSPVAGVADTQYF.

The chain has TRBV2 and TRBJ2-2; a possible D gene is TRBD2 (6 bases). The CDR3 consists of 14 residues. The germline gives CDR1 SNHLY, CDR2 FYNNEI. Deletions cut 4 bases from V and 5 bases from J, with 11 bases between. Here the CDR3 reads CASSVREITGELFF. Here the CDR3 DNA reads TGTGCCAGCAGTGTACGGGAGATTACCGGGGAGCTGTTTTTT.

V and J are TRBV5-1 and TRBJ2-5, with D possibly matching TRBD1 (6 bases). Trimming took off 0 bases at V and 1 base at J, with 10 bases between the two ends. The length of the CDR3 is 15 residues. Per germline, CDR1 SGHRS and CDR2 YFSETQ. Here the CDR3 DNA reads TGCGCCAGCAGCTTGGATACAGGGTCCCAAGAGACCCAGTACTTC. This sequence encodes CASSLDTGSQETQYF.

This clone was observed a single time. The gene calls are TRBV5-1 and TRBJ2-2; TRBD1 matches 10 bases. The trim removed 3 bases at V and 6 bases at J, leaving 11 bases unmatched. Germline loops: CDR1 SGHRS, CDR2 YFSETQ. This CDR3 is 17 amino acids long. This chain's CDR3 is CASSSTPGTGVAGELFF. The CDR3 DNA reads TGCGCCAGCAGCTCAACCCCCGGGACAGGGGTAGCCGGGGAGCTGTTTTTT.

This clone was detected a few times. CDR3 DNA: TGTGCCACCGGACAGGGCGGTTCTGGAAACACCATATATTTT. Translated, it gives CATGQGGSGNTIYF. V gene TRBV10-3 combines with J gene TRBJ1-3, with 8 positions matching TRBD1. V dropped 10 bases and J dropped 1; count of bases not matched to a gene: 6. The CDR3 spans 14 residues. Looked up from germline, CDR1 is ENHRY and CDR2 is SYGVKD.

The rearrangement joins TRBV2 to TRBJ2-2; 9 nucleotides match TRBD1. Per the germline V gene, CDR1 is SNHLY and CDR2 is FYNNEI. The V segment lost 8 bases and the J segment 2 bases; nucleotides outside the gene matches: 3. The CDR3 length is 14 residues. The CDR3: CASSGQGNTGELFF. CDR3 nucleotide sequence: TGTGCCAGCTCGGGACAGGGAAACACCGGGGAGCTGTTTTTT.

This chain joins TRBV2 and TRBJ1-5, with D perhaps TRBD1 (5 bases). Germline V lookup: CDR1 SNHLY, CDR2 FYNNEI. The V and J ends lost 2 bases and 4 bases respectively, with 9 bases between them. CDR3 length: 14 amino acids. In nucleotides, the CDR3 is TGTGCCAGCAGTGAACTCCCAGGGAATCAGCCCCAGCATTTT. Translated: CASSELPGNQPQHF.

The chain joins TRBV5-1 to TRBJ2-7; TRBD1 might be the D (6 bases). CDR1 is SGHRS, CDR2 YFSETQ, per germline. The CDR3 totals 14 residues. With 2 bases removed from V and 3 bases from J, the gap between germline ends came to 12 bases. CDR3 residues: CASSLEQGVYEQYF. The DNA for the CDR3 is TGCGCCAGCAGCTTAGAACAGGGCGTCTACGAGCAGTACTTC. Combining the CDR3 with reference TRBV5-1 and TRBJ2-7 gives the whole variable domain KAGVTQTPRYLIKTRGQQVTLSCSPISGHRSVSWYQQTPGQGLQFLFEYFSETQRNKGNFPGRFSGRQFSNSRSEMNVSTLELGDSALYLCASSLEQGVYEQYFGPGTRLTVT.

The chain combines TRBV29-1 with TRBJ2-6; D is unresolved. This CDR3 has 19 residues. Germline assignment: CDR1 SQVTM and CDR2 ANQGSEA. Trimming shortened V by 0 bases and J by 0 bases, and 18 bases separated the two germline ends. CDR3 sequence: CSVEDLPPGPTSGANVLTF. The CDR3, as DNA: TGCAGCGTTGAAGATCTTCCCCCGGGCCCCACCTCTGGGGCCAACGTCCTGACTTTC.

This CDR3 is CASSFGTGNYNEQFF. The CDR3 DNA is TGCGCCAGCAGCTTCGGGACAGGGAACTACAATGAGCAGTTCTTC. The rearrangement joins TRBV5-1 to TRBJ2-1; 9 nucleotides match TRBD1. The V and J ends lost 2 bases and 3 bases, in that order; junction bases with no gene match: 3. This CDR3 comprises 15 residues. Germline CDR1 SGHRS, CDR2 YFSETQ. The full variable domain, in which reference TRBV5-1 and TRBJ2-1 provide the parts outside the CDR3, is KAGVTQTPRYLIKTRGQQVTLSCSPISGHRSVSWYQQTPGQGLQFLFEYFSETQRNKGNFPGRFSGRQFSNSRSEMNVSTLELGDSALYLCASSFGTGNYNEQFFGPGTRLTVL.

This CDR3 reads CASSPPGYSYEQYF. The CDR3 nucleotides read TGTGCCAGCAGTCCGCCGGGCTACTCCTACGAGCAGTACTTC. The rearrangement links TRBV28 to TRBJ2-7; D not resolved. Germline-derived CDR1 and CDR2 are MDHEN and SYDVKM. Trimming took 5 bases from V and 0 from J, leaving 11 bases between them. CDR3 length: 14 amino acids.

The chain links TRBV18 to TRBJ2-1; 9 bases align to TRBD1. CDR1 and CDR2 from the germline V gene are KGHSH and LQKENI. The CDR3 totals 17 residues. Losses at the gene ends were 6 bases for V and 7 bases for J; bases not matched to a gene: 16. The CDR3 DNA follows: TGTGCCAGCTCCTCTGCGATTCCGGGACAGGGTGTAAATGAGCAGTTCTTC. It translates to CASSSAIPGQGVNEQFF.

V is TRBV18 and J is TRBJ1-2, with D unresolved. Germline V gene sequence: CDR1 KGHSH, CDR2 LQKENI. The CDR3 sequence is 13 residues long. The V gene lost 5 bases and the J gene lost 2 bases, with 9 bases spanning the gap. The CDR3 sequence: CASSEDKNYGYTF. DNA of the CDR3: TGTGCCAGCTCAGAAGACAAAAACTATGGCTACACCTTC. The full variable domain, completed using reference TRBV18 and TRBJ1-2, is NAGVMQNPRHLVRRRGQEARLRCSPMKGHSHVYWYRQLPEEGLKFMVYLQKENIIDESGMPKERFSAEFPKEGPSILRIQQVVRGDSAAYFCASSEDKNYGYTFGSGTRLTVV.

The chain uses TRBV5-4 and TRBJ2-3; 10 nucleotides match TRBD2. The CDR3 extends over 17 amino acids. CDR1 SGHNT and CDR2 YYREEE come from the germline V gene (reference sequence). V trimming: 0 bases; J trimming: 1 base; junction bases outside the gene matches: 5. As DNA, the CDR3 is TGTGCCAGCAGCTTGGTGTGGCTAGCGGGAGGCACAGATACGCAGTATTTT. It codes for CASSLVWLAGGTDTQYF.

The rearrangement links TRBV10-2 to TRBJ1-4; D is undetermined. The ends were cut back, 0 bases at V and 4 bases at J, with 15 bases in the middle. Germline V CDR1 and CDR2: WSHSY, SAAADI. This CDR3 contains 17 residues. The chain's CDR3 is CASSESSGFGINEKLFF. The DNA for the CDR3 is TGCGCCAGCAGTGAGTCGAGTGGTTTCGGGATTAATGAAAAACTGTTTTTT.

V is TRBV5-1 and J is TRBJ1-5; no clear D. There are 13 residues in the CDR3. Germline V gives CDR1 SGHRS, CDR2 YFSETQ. V was trimmed by 0 bases and J by 1 base, leaving 2 bases between them. CDR3 loop: CASSLDSNQPQHF. CDR3 nucleotide sequence: TGCGCCAGCAGCTTGGACAGCAATCAGCCCCAGCATTTT.

J is TRBJ2-5 and V is TRBV2; D perhaps matches TRBD1 (5 bases). Germline CDR1 SNHLY, CDR2 FYNNEI. CDR3 length equals 15 residues. V was trimmed by 0 bases and J by 5 bases, leaving 13 bases between them. The CDR3 here is CASSEAGHLGETQYF. The CDR3 nucleotides read TGTGCCAGCAGTGAAGCAGGACACCTAGGGGAGACCCAGTACTTC.

This chain joins TRBV4-3 and TRBJ2-1; TRBD1 aligns across 7 bases. V trimming: 0 bases; J trimming: 7 bases; junction bases outside the gene matches: 9. The germline V gene has CDR1 LGHNA and CDR2 YSLEER. There are 16 residues in the CDR3. The CDR3 loop is CASSQEWAGGQNEQFF. For the CDR3, the DNA is TGCGCCAGCAGCCAAGAGTGGGCAGGGGGTCAAAATGAGCAGTTCTTC.

The chain recombines TRBV5-1 with TRBJ1-6; no definite D call. This CDR3 has 14 residues. CDR1 is SGHRS and CDR2 is YFSETQ in the germline V gene. V lost 0 bases and J lost 4, with 5 bases in between. The CDR3 coding sequence is TGCGCCAGCAGCTTGGAACAGTATAATTCACCCCTCCACTTT. This encodes CASSLEQYNSPLHF.

V and J are TRBV6-1 and TRBJ1-3; 9 bases are a match to TRBD1. CDR1 is MNHNS and CDR2 is SASEGT in the germline V gene. The CDR3 loop spans 14 amino acids. The chain's CDR3 is CLGTGQSSGNTIYF. The CDR3 DNA follows: TGTCTCGGGACAGGGCAGAGCTCTGGAAACACCATATATTTT.

The genes are TRBV6-5 and TRBJ2-7; no clear D. This CDR3 has 15 residues. V lost 6 bases and J lost 0, with 15 bases in between. Germline CDR1 and CDR2: MNHEY and SVGAGI. As DNA, the CDR3 is TGTGCCAGCAGCCCCAAAACATGGAACTCCTACGAGCAGTACTTC. It codes for CASSPKTWNSYEQYF.

The CDR3 region has the DNA TGTGCCAGCTCCCACAGCTCAACTAATGAAAAACTGTTTTTT. Its translation is CASSHSSTNEKLFF. This chain links TRBV18 with TRBJ1-4; D is undetermined. The CDR3 is 14 residues long. The germline V gene has CDR1 KGHSH and CDR2 LQKENI. The V gene lost 6 bases and the J gene lost 0 bases, with 8 bases spanning the gap.

The rearrangement uses TRBV7-6 and TRBJ2-3; D not resolved. This CDR3 has 13 residues. The V gene's germline CDR1 is SGHVS and CDR2 FNYEAQ. Between the trimmed V and J ends, which lost 1 base and 2 bases, there was a span of 4 bases. As DNA, the CDR3 is TGTGCCAGCAGCTTAGGAGACACAGATACGCAGTATTTT. The encoded protein is CASSLGDTDTQYF.

The V gene is TRBV28, the J gene TRBJ2-7, with D uncertain. Trimming shortened V by 2 bases and J by 0 bases, and 5 bases separated the two germline ends. There are 13 residues in the CDR3. The germline CDR1 and CDR2 sequences are MDHEN and SYDVKM. CDR3 amino acids: CASSLSLSYEQYF. CDR3 DNA: TGTGCCAGCAGTTTAAGCCTCTCCTACGAGCAGTACTTC.

The gene calls are TRBV29-1 and TRBJ2-5; D not resolved. V was cut by 5 bases and J by 1 base, with 8 bases left in between. CDR1 and CDR2 from the germline V gene are SQVTM and ANQGSEA. The CDR3 spans 12 residues. The CDR3 sequence is CSVRYSQETQYF. As DNA, the CDR3 is TGCAGCGTTCGTTACAGCCAAGAGACCCAGTACTTC.

CDR3 loop: CASSPGVGRNTDTQYF. The CDR3 DNA follows: TGTGCCAGCAGCCCGGGCGTGGGCAGAAACACAGATACGCAGTATTTT. The rearrangement joins TRBV5-8 to TRBJ2-3; D not certain. The germline CDR1 and CDR2 sequences are SGHTS and YDEGEE. Trimming took off 4 bases at V and 2 bases at J, with 17 bases between the two ends. This CDR3 contains 16 residues.